The following is a T cell receptor (beta chain) sequence with its context. Its specificity is unknown. Per the germline V gene, CDR1 is SGHVS and CDR2 is FQNEAQ. V lost 1 base and J lost 8, with 17 bases in between. This CDR3 region has 16 residues. The source of the sample is a study of OX40 agonist ivuxolimab in advanced cancers. Study information: Subjects had a mean age of roughly 60 years, with a range of about 23 to 79; around 84% were male.

The data were produced by immunoSEQ multiplex PCR, yet TCRdb's version contains in-frame clones alone and is incomplete. The sample consists of fewer than 60,000 clones, around 82% of them appearing once. The study's findings and limits: Specificity for antigen went undetermined in the expanded peripheral T cells. Clonal expansion by week 6 occurred in CD4+ and CD8+ blood T cells (at 0.1 to 3.0 mg/kg).

The sampling schedule covered blood at baseline, cycle 4 day 1, and cycle 7 day 1. This TCR derives from an adult with an advanced solid tumor such as melanoma, head and neck, liver or kidney cancer. V and J are TRBV7-8 and TRBJ1-4, with a possible D match to TRBD1 (6 bases). The sequenced sample was CD4+ or CD8+ T cells sorted from blood, obtained in a trial of the OX40 agonist ivuxolimab. Here the CDR3 reads CASSLDLGAKPEKLFF. DNA for the CDR3: TGTGCCAGCAGCTTAGATCTGGGGGCGAAGCCAGAAAAACTGTTTTTT.